Listed below are T cell receptor beta chains from one sample, sequenced in a study of blood T cell repertoires in COVID-19. Only in-frame clones appear in the TCRdb table, and some are missing; sequencing was by immunoSEQ multiplex PCR. The table records about 68,000 clones, roughly 87% of them present only once. Specimen: peripheral blood. These receptors all come from a man aged 50 or older with COVID-19, enrolled during active disease. CDR3s include the opening cysteine and the closing phenylalanine or tryptophan. The order of the fields is CDR3 length, clone size, D gene, V gene, CDR3 protein. The D gene is left open where the match is weak. Only part of the rows carry a size: once, few, many, or a class if the clone is expanded.

14,few,TRBD1,TRBV6-7,CASSGPGQGYEQYF
14,.,.,TRBV7-2,CASSLFSVNYEQYF
16,.,.,TRBV2,CASSELSAGLDVEQYF
15,.,TRBD1,TRBV27,CASSPDRGSGQPQHF
15,.,.,TRBV21-1,CAREGLAGFAYEQYF
16,.,TRBD2,TRBV4-3,CASSHRPGLAEYEQYF
13,.,.,TRBV3-1/TRBV3-2,CASSQALGRPQHF
16,.,TRBD1,TRBV5-1,CASSLNPGTGNSPLHF
15,.,.,TRBV15,CATSRVRGGGNEQFF
14,.,TRBD1,TRBV6-5,CASISTGPGEKLFF
14,.,TRBD1,TRBV7-6,CASSPDRGETEAFF
11,once,.,TRBV6-2/TRBV6-3,CASSVSLEQYF
16,.,TRBD2,TRBV27,CASSKGTSPGTDTQYF
10,.,.,TRBV5-4,CASSPETQYF
12,few,.,TRBV7-9,CATQLQNTEAFF
17,.,.,TRBV5-1,CASSLQGRVRGNTEAFF
14,.,.,TRBV2,CASSDGWQGRGYTF
17,.,TRBD2,TRBV15,CATSRGPSGRAGDTQYF
12,.,TRBD1,TRBV2,CASSRDRGEAFF
15,.,TRBD1,TRBV7-7,CASSVNRQGRETQYF
13,once,.,TRBV19,CASSGSGGTEAFF
12,.,TRBD1,TRBV6-5,CASSNTGGGYTF
13,.,.,TRBV6-2/TRBV6-3,CASSDTSNQPQHF
15,.,TRBD1,TRBV5-4,CASSAGTGGYNEQFF
13,.,.,TRBV19,CASNTGWGTEAFF
16,.,.,TRBV28,CASSLLVGATNEKLFF
15,once,.,TRBV6-2/TRBV6-3,CASSYPLVGIYEQYF
13,.,.,TRBV15,CATSRDRTGELFF
17,.,TRBD2,TRBV29-1,CSVEGASASGVQETQYF
16,.,TRBD1,TRBV19,CASSIVGQGSSYEQYF
12,once,.,TRBV15,CATSRDGGPQHF
15,.,TRBD1,TRBV6-5,CASSRWTGDDYGYTF
14,.,TRBD1,TRBV9,CASSTTGINEKLFF